One sample yielded the 19 T cell receptor beta chains listed below, sequenced in a study of blood T cell repertoires in COVID-19 (dated by TCRdb to about 2020). Library construction relied on the immunoSEQ multiplex PCR assay. Imported from immuneACCESS, the table was reduced by TCRdb to in-frame sequences with V and J called. These copies leave out some clones; in studies compared against another copy, an unresolved V gene accounts for under half, and the cause of the remainder is not known. This sample lists 150,000 to 200,000 clones; 85% to 90% were detected once. The ten largest account for roughly 3.7% of the sample. Sequenced input: peripheral blood. These receptor sequences come from a man aged 18 to 30 with active or convalescent COVID-19.

The rearrangement uses TRBV24-1 and TRBJ1-6; no definite D call. V dropped 9 bases and J dropped 7 bases, with 9 bases sitting between them. The CDR3 length is 12 residues. Germline CDR1 and CDR2: KGHDR and SFDVKD. CDR3 residues: CATSTGNSPLHF. Written as DNA, the CDR3 is TGTGCCACCTCTACGGGAAATTCACCCCTCCACTTT.

The chain uses TRBV30 and TRBJ2-7, with D possibly matching TRBD2 (5 bases). V was pared by 5 bases and J by 4 bases, with 21 bases between. The length of the CDR3 is 15 residues. Germline V gives CDR1 GTSNPN, CDR2 SVGIG (reference sequence). The CDR3 is CAWSSGGGSLYEQYF. The CDR3 region has the DNA TGTGCCTGGTCTTCGGGTGGCGGGTCCTTGTACGAGCAGTACTTC.

In this sample, this clone turned up many times. The chain links TRBV3-1 (or the pseudogene TRBV3-2) to TRBJ1-6; tentative D call: TRBD1 (5 bases). Trimming pared 1 base from V and 6 bases from J, leaving 7 bases between. Germline CDR1 and CDR2: LGHDT and YNNKEL (reference sequence). The length of the CDR3 is 14 residues. DNA for the CDR3: TGTGCCAGCAGCCAAGTCGACAGTAATTCACCCCTCCACTTT. Residues: CASSQVDSNSPLHF.

The chain joins TRBV11-2 to TRBJ2-7; 7 bases match TRBD1. In germline, CDR1 is SGHAT, CDR2 FQNNGV. V lost 5 bases, J lost 6 bases, and 4 bases stayed unmatched. This CDR3 has 12 amino acids. CDR3 sequence: CASSRDSREQYV. The CDR3 nucleotides are TGTGCCAGCAGCAGGGACAGCCGCGAGCAGTACGTC.

A few counts support this clone. This sequence joins TRBV5-4 and TRBJ2-3; 9 bases match TRBD1. The CDR3 is made up of 15 amino acids. CDR1 and CDR2 from the germline V gene are SGHNT and YYREEE (reference sequence). Germline trimming cut 3 bases from V and 5 bases from J; bases unmatched to any gene: 7. The CDR3 loop reads CASSWDREGGDTQYF. In DNA, the CDR3 is TGTGCCAGCAGCTGGGACAGGGAGGGCGGAGATACGCAGTATTTT.

As DNA, the CDR3 is TGTGCCAGCAGCTTAGCTACGGTGAACACTGAAGCTTTCTTT. Protein product: CASSLATVNTEAFF. The chain is built from TRBV7-8 and TRBJ1-1; no clear D gene. Germline assignment: CDR1 SGHVS and CDR2 FQNEAQ. The CDR3 totals 14 residues. Trimming removed 0 bases from V and 0 bases from J, with 5 bases in between.

The chain links TRBV7-9 to TRBJ1-2; TRBD1 matches at 12 bases. This CDR3 has 17 amino acids. V was pared by 4 bases and J by 5 bases, with 11 bases of the junction left unmatched. CDR1 is SEHNR and CDR2 is FQNEAQ in the germline V gene (reference sequence). The CDR3 protein is CASSSGTGGPGLYGYTF. As DNA, the CDR3 is TGTGCCAGCAGCTCCGGGACAGGGGGCCCCGGCTTATATGGCTACACCTTC.

This clone was counted once. The rearrangement joins TRBV5-5 to TRBJ1-3, with D possibly matching TRBD1 (6 bases). Trimming cost V 4 bases and J 1 base, with 21 bases left between them. The length of the CDR3 is 18 residues. Germline values: CDR1 SGHKS, CDR2 YYEKEE (reference sequence). This chain's CDR3 is CASSPGPGQGKSGNTIYF. For the CDR3, the DNA is TGTGCCAGCAGCCCGGGTCCCGGGCAGGGGAAGTCTGGAAACACCATATATTTT.

The chain combines TRBV27 with TRBJ2-1; D might be TRBD2 (5 bases). Looked up from germline, CDR1 is MNHEY and CDR2 is SMNVEV (reference sequence). V was clipped by 2 bases and J by 6 bases, with 11 bases between them. This CDR3 comprises 14 residues. The CDR3 DNA reads as TGTGCCAGCAGTTTACTGAGGGAGCCCAATGAGCAGTTCTTC. Its translation: CASSLLREPNEQFF.

The rearrangement links TRBV19 to TRBJ2-1, with TRBD1 matching over 10 bases. The CDR3 is made up of 16 amino acids. Trimming took 3 bases from V and 4 from J; bases not matched to a gene: 6. Germline loops: CDR1 LNHDA, CDR2 SQIVND (reference sequence). CDR3 loop: CASSITGQGGYNEQFF. In nucleotides, the CDR3 is TGTGCCAGTAGTATCACCGGACAGGGGGGGTACAATGAGCAGTTCTTC.

The rearrangement joins TRBV5-4 to TRBJ1-2, with TRBD1 matching 11 bases. The CDR3 loop spans 16 amino acids. V lost 4 bases to trimming and J lost 3 bases; unmatched junction nucleotides: 8. Per germline, CDR1 SGHNT and CDR2 YYREEE (reference sequence). The CDR3 is CASSRNPGQGDYGYTF. DNA for the CDR3: TGTGCCAGCAGCCGGAACCCGGGACAGGGGGACTATGGCTACACCTTC.

This clone showed up just once. This chain joins TRBV7-2 and TRBJ2-7; no clear D gene. Deletions cut 5 bases from V and 3 bases from J, with 17 bases between. Germline V gene sequence: CDR1 SGHTA, CDR2 FQGNSA. The CDR3 is 15 amino acids. CDR3 nucleotide sequence: TGTGCCAGCAGCGCCCCGGTTACAGCCGGCTACGAGCAGTACTTC. Its protein is CASSAPVTAGYEQYF.

The chain links TRBV7-2 to TRBJ2-3; no clear D gene. The CDR3 loop spans 14 amino acids. CDR1 is SGHTA, CDR2 FQGNSA, per germline. The ends were cut back, 1 base at V and 0 bases at J, with 5 bases in the middle. The CDR3: CASSLDRSTDTQYF. CDR3 nucleotide sequence: TGTGCCAGCAGCTTAGACAGAAGCACAGATACGCAGTATTTT. The entire variable domain, with the rest obtained from reference TRBV7-2 and TRBJ2-3, is as follows: GAGVSQSPSNKVTEKGKDVELRCDPISGHTALYWYRQSLGQGLEFLIYFQGNSAPDKSGLPSDRFSAERTGGSVSTLTIQRTQQEDSAVYLCASSLDRSTDTQYFGPGTRLTVL.

The gene calls are TRBV9 and TRBJ1-1; 8 nucleotides align to TRBD1. Germline CDR1 reads SGDLS; CDR2 reads YYNGEE. The CDR3 length is 13 residues. V dropped 0 bases and J dropped 5; count of bases not matched to a gene: 0. The CDR3 nucleotides read TGTGCCAGCAGCGTAGGACAGGGGACTGAAGCTTTCTTT. Amino acids: CASSVGQGTEAFF.

The CDR3 region has the DNA TGTGCCAGCAGCTTAGCGGGCGGGAGCTCCTACGAGCAGTACTTC. This encodes CASSLAGGSSYEQYF. The V call is TRBV11-2, the J call TRBJ2-7; 7 bases line up with TRBD2. V shed 1 base and J 0 bases; nucleotides not matched to a gene: 3. Looked up from germline, CDR1 is SGHAT and CDR2 is FQNNGV. The CDR3 sequence is 15 residues long.

This clone was observed a handful of times. The V and J genes are TRBV12-3 or TRBV12-4 and TRBJ1-5; TRBD1 might be the D (5 bases). The V end lost 5 bases, the J end lost 3 bases, and 8 bases lay between the germline ends. This CDR3 contains 13 residues. CDR3: CASSQQVNQPQHF. CDR3 nucleotides: TGTGCCAGCAGTCAACAGGTCAATCAGCCCCAGCATTTT.

The V gene is TRBV2, the J gene TRBJ2-3; a weak D match, TRBD1 (5 bases). CDR1 and CDR2 from the germline V gene are SNHLY and FYNNEI. The CDR3 consists of 14 residues. Trimming left V 4 bases short and J 4 bases short, with 12 bases between. CDR3 DNA: TGTGCCAGCAGTGTGTTGCAGGGCCCAGATACGCAGTATTTT. Translation gives CASSVLQGPDTQYF.

This clone was seen a single time. J is TRBJ2-7 and V is TRBV10-2; 8 bases fit TRBD2. The germline V gene encodes CDR1 WSHSY and CDR2 SAAADI. The CDR3 has 15 residues. The V gene end was trimmed by 4 bases and the J gene end by 7 bases; junction bases not matched to a gene: 12. The CDR3 DNA sequence: TGCGCCAGCAGTGGGTACAGCGGGAGATGGGGTGAGCAGTACTTC. It translates to CASSGYSGRWGEQYF.

This chain uses TRBV13 with TRBJ2-4, with D perhaps TRBD1 (5 bases). There are 19 residues in the CDR3. Germline assignment: CDR1 PRHDT and CDR2 FYEKMQ (reference sequence). The germline V and J ends were trimmed by 3 bases and 0 bases, with 21 bases remaining between them. The CDR3 DNA sequence: TGTGCCAGCAGCTTGGAATCAACACAGGTATTCCCAGCCAAAAACATTCAGTACTTC. Translating gives CASSLESTQVFPAKNIQYF.